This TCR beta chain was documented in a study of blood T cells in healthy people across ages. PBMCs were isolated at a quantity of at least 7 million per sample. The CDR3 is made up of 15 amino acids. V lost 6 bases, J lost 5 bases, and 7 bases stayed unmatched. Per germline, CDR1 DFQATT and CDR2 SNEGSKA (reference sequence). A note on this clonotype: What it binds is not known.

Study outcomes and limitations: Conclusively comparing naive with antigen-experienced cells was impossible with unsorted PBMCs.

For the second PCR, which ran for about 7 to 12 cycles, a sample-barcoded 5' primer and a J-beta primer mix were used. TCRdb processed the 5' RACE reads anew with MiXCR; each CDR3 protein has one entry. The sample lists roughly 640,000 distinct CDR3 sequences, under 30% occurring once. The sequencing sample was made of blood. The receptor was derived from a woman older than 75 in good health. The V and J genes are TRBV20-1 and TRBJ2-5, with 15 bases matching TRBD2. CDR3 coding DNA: TGCAGTGCCCGGACTAGCGGGGGGGCTTGGGAGACCCAGTACTTC. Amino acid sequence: CSARTSGGAWETQYF.